The 12 T cell receptor beta chains listed next were all sequenced from one sample in a study of blood T cell repertoires in COVID-19. TCRdb's table, derived via immunoSEQ multiplex PCR, lists solely in-frame clones and lacks some. Among around 140,000 clones listed, about 87% were seen once. The source material was peripheral blood. These TCRs come from a man between 45 and 60 years old with active COVID-19.

The chain's CDR3 is CASSLGGAGAGETQYF. CDR3 nucleotides: TGTGCCAGCAGCTTAGGAGGCGCAGGGGCAGGGGAGACCCAGTACTTC. This rearrangement joins TRBV7-7 to TRBJ2-5, with D tentatively TRBD1 (6 bases). This CDR3 has 16 amino acids. The germline V gene encodes CDR1 SSHAT and CDR2 FNYEAQ (reference sequence). V lost 1 base and J lost 5, with 17 bases in between.

The genes are TRBV5-4 and TRBJ1-2; D gene ambiguous. The CDR3 is 16 amino acids. Trimming took off 1 base at V and 0 bases at J, with 13 bases between the two ends. Germline V gene lookup returns CDR1 SGHNT and CDR2 YYREEE (reference sequence). In nucleotides, the CDR3 is TGTGCCAGCAGCTTGCCTCATCTTCTAGCTAACTATGGCTACACCTTC. This codes for CASSLPHLLANYGYTF.

The rearrangement links TRBV12-3 or TRBV12-4 to TRBJ2-7; D gene unclear. Trimming took 2 bases from V and 5 from J, leaving 4 bases between them. This CDR3 comprises 11 residues. Here the CDR3 reads CASSLFNEQYF. As DNA, the CDR3 is TGTGCCAGCAGTTTATTCAACGAGCAGTACTTC.

This sequence joins TRBV3-1 (or the pseudogene TRBV3-2) and TRBJ2-1, with 12 bases lining up with TRBD1. Germline loops: CDR1 LGHDT, CDR2 YNNKEL (reference sequence). Trimming took 2 bases from V and 6 from J; bases not matched to a gene: 5. The CDR3 sequence is 16 residues long. The CDR3: CASSQLSGQGANEQFF. The CDR3 coding sequence is TGTGCCAGCAGCCAACTATCGGGACAGGGGGCCAATGAGCAGTTCTTC.

The genes are TRBV12-3 or TRBV12-4 and TRBJ2-7, with D possibly being TRBD1 (5 bases). The CDR3 is made up of 13 amino acids. V gave up 4 bases and J gave up 4 bases, with 11 bases separating them. The CDR3 bases are TGTGCCAGCAGTTGGGGCAGGCAGTACGAGCAGTACTTC. Its protein is CASSWGRQYEQYF.

The chain has TRBV10-3 and TRBJ1-1; 7 bases line up with TRBD1. This CDR3 contains 13 residues. Germline CDR1 and CDR2: ENHRY and SYGVKD. J was trimmed by 1 base and V by 11 bases; bases with no gene match: 7. The DNA of the CDR3 is TGTGCCCTTGGGGACAGCGCGAACACTGAAGCTTTCTTT. Residues: CALGDSANTEAFF.

The V gene is TRBV18, the J gene TRBJ1-1, with 7 bases lining up with TRBD1. Germline V lookup: CDR1 KGHSH, CDR2 LQKENI. The CDR3 loop spans 14 amino acids. Trimming at V came to 4 bases and at J to 5 bases, leaving 7 bases not matched to a gene. CDR3 region: CASSRETGKTEAFF. CDR3 nucleotides: TGTGCCAGCTCACGGGAGACAGGGAAGACTGAAGCTTTCTTT.

This clone was counted only a few times. This chain uses TRBV5-1 with TRBJ2-7; 11 bases align to TRBD1. Germline V lookup: CDR1 SGHRS, CDR2 YFSETQ. V gave up 5 bases and J gave up 4 bases; unmatched junction bases: 8. This CDR3 is built from 15 residues. The CDR3 spells CASSSAGQGGYEQYF. The CDR3 coding sequence is TGCGCCAGCAGTTCAGCGGGACAGGGGGGGTACGAGCAGTACTTC.

V is TRBV11-2 and J is TRBJ1-5, with TRBD1 matching 7 bases. Germline V CDR1 and CDR2: SGHAT, FQNNGV. V shed 3 bases and J 3 bases; nucleotides not matched to a gene: 2. The CDR3 sequence is 14 residues long. Here the CDR3 reads CASSLGQFNQPQHF. CDR3 bases: TGTGCCAGCAGCTTGGGACAGTTCAATCAGCCCCAGCATTTT.

V gene TRBV11-2 combines with J gene TRBJ2-1, with D tentatively TRBD2 (5 bases). Trimming took 5 bases from V and 0 from J, leaving 14 bases between them. In germline, CDR1 is SGHAT, CDR2 FQNNGV. The CDR3 totals 16 residues. CDR3 loop: CASSRLSSGSYNEQFF. CDR3 sequence (DNA): TGTGCCAGCAGCCGACTGTCCAGCGGCTCCTACAATGAGCAGTTCTTC.

The chain recombines TRBV5-6 with TRBJ1-5; a possible D gene is TRBD1 (6 bases). V was shortened by 3 bases and J by 8 bases, with 12 bases between the two germline ends. CDR1 SGHDT and CDR2 YYEEEE come from the germline V gene. This CDR3 spans 13 amino acids. CDR3 amino acids: CASSSGQQEPQHF. CDR3 sequence (DNA): TGTGCCAGCAGCTCGGGACAACAGGAGCCCCAGCATTTT.

This clone appeared a single time. The chain links TRBV19 to TRBJ2-3; 11 nucleotides align to TRBD2. V gave up 4 bases and J gave up 12 bases; unmatched junction bases: 15. The CDR3 runs to 16 residues. In germline, CDR1 is LNHDA, CDR2 SQIVND (reference sequence). The CDR3 is CASSSAGLAVRWGQYF. The CDR3, as DNA: TGTGCCAGTAGTAGCGCGGGACTAGCGGTCCGGTGGGGCCAGTATTTT.